This TCR beta chain was profiled in a study of blood T cell repertoires in COVID-19. Whole-study context: Acute-phase and convalescent COVID-19 samples originated in the United States, Italy and Spain. PBMCs, B-cell-depleted T cells, or T cells provided the cDNA or gDNA that made up the material.

The CDR3 contains 14 residues. Trimming stripped 0 bases from V and 3 bases from J, with 10 bases between. The germline V gene has CDR1 SGHRS and CDR2 YFSETQ. Only in-frame clones appear in the TCRdb table, and some are missing; sequencing was by immunoSEQ multiplex PCR. The sample lists hundreds of thousands of clones; around nine tenths were seen once. V and J are TRBV5-1 and TRBJ2-7, with D possibly matching TRBD1 (5 bases). The sequenced sample was peripheral blood. This receptor was obtained from a woman in her sixties or seventies with COVID-19, enrolled during active disease. The CDR3 DNA is TGCGCCAGCAGCTTGGTGGCAGGGTTCTACGAGCAGTACTTC. Protein: CASSLVAGFYEQYF.